This T cell receptor beta chain emerged from a study of cytomegalovirus exposure and HLA in healthy donors. The PCR ran on 60 Vbeta and 13 Jbeta primers. Here immunoSEQ multiplex PCR was the method, and the copy in TCRdb shows in-frame clones only, minus some. The table shows over 70,000 clones, with approximately 80% occurring only once. This CDR3 has 15 amino acids. V lost 6 bases, J lost 1 base, and 5 bases stayed unmatched. The V gene's germline CDR1 is MNHNS and CDR2 SASEGT. Points from the study as a whole: Roughly even sequencing depth across donors was the assumption behind the presence/absence analyses. Reports indicated that the classifier achieved high specificity and sensitivity in diagnosing cytomegalovirus status.

Turning to this clone: Its antigen is unidentified.

The sample was PBMCs. The chain is built from TRBV6-1 and TRBJ2-4; 8 nucleotides agree with TRBD2. The source is a woman in her forties or fifties in good health and CMV-seropositive. The DNA for the CDR3 is TGTGCCAGCAGACCCCGGGAGGGGGCCAAAAACATTCAGTACTTC. It encodes CASRPREGAKNIQYF.